The 17 T cell receptor beta chains presented below share a single source sample, sequenced in a study of blood T cell repertoires in COVID-19. The table came from immunoSEQ multiplex PCR; TCRdb's copy has only in-frame clones and leaves some out. The sample consists of approximately 120,000 clones, 85% of them appearing once. Sequenced input: peripheral blood. The origin of the receptors is a woman aged 80 or over with acute or convalescent COVID-19.

The rearrangement joins TRBV6-5 to TRBJ2-7; 8 nucleotides line up with TRBD1. The CDR3 loop spans 14 amino acids. Germline V lookup: CDR1 MNHEY, CDR2 SVGAGI. Trimming took 6 bases from V and 2 from J; bases not matched to a gene: 6. CDR3 in amino acids: CASRIQDRAYEQYF. The CDR3 DNA follows: TGTGCCAGCAGGATTCAGGACAGGGCCTACGAGCAGTACTTC.

This clone was seen a single time. V and J are TRBV18 and TRBJ1-2; 7 positions match TRBD1. V lost 3 bases, J lost 8 bases, and 12 bases stayed unmatched. The CDR3 contains 15 residues. Germline V gene sequence: CDR1 KGHSH, CDR2 LQKENI. CDR3 bases: TGTGCCAGCTCACCCTACCGGGACAGCCTTTTCGGCTACACCTTC. Translated: CASSPYRDSLFGYTF.

The chain couples TRBV7-2 to TRBJ2-7; maybe TRBD1 (5 bases). The CDR3 runs 15 residues. The V gene lost 2 bases and the J gene lost 9 bases, with 20 bases spanning the gap. Germline loops: CDR1 SGHTA, CDR2 FQGNSA. Written as DNA, the CDR3 is TGTGCCAGCAGCTTAATACAGGCAGGCCCTTTGCGGCAGTACTTC. It codes for CASSLIQAGPLRQYF.

The V and J genes are TRBV18 and TRBJ2-3; 8 nucleotides line up with TRBD1. The CDR3 covers 15 residues. Unmatched junction bases numbered 6, after V lost 3 bases and J lost 4 bases. Looked up from germline, CDR1 is KGHSH and CDR2 is LQKENI. This chain's CDR3 is CASSPLGQGADTQYF. CDR3 coding DNA: TGTGCCAGCTCACCCCTTGGACAGGGCGCAGATACGCAGTATTTT.

A note on this clone: Other DNA sequences of this sample code for an identical CDR3. The rearrangement joins TRBV28 to TRBJ1-2; 7 nucleotides align to TRBD1. J was trimmed by 0 bases and V by 6 bases; bases with no gene match: 4. The CDR3 is made up of 14 amino acids. The germline gives CDR1 MDHEN, CDR2 SYDVKM. CDR3 sequence: CASRRQGANYGYTF. The CDR3 nucleotides read TGTGCCAGCAGACGACAGGGAGCTAACTATGGCTACACCTTC.

V and J are TRBV6-5 and TRBJ2-1, with 10 bases fitting TRBD2. The CDR3 consists of 13 residues. Germline V lookup: CDR1 MNHEY, CDR2 SVGAGI. Germline trimming cut 7 bases from V and 4 bases from J; bases unmatched to any gene: 1. Here the CDR3 reads CASTSGGYNEQFF. CDR3 coding DNA: TGTGCCAGCACTAGCGGGGGTTACAATGAGCAGTTCTTC.

Here the CDR3 DNA reads TGCGCCAGCAGCTTTTTAGCACCACCGAACACCGGGGAGCTGTTTTTT. Translated, it gives CASSFLAPPNTGELFF. V gene TRBV5-1 combines with J gene TRBJ2-2; D remains unclear. Germline lookup yields CDR1 SGHRS and CDR2 YFSETQ. Trimming stripped 2 bases from V and 0 bases from J, with 11 bases between. The CDR3 runs to 16 residues.

This chain connects TRBV6-5 to TRBJ1-1; D perhaps matches TRBD1 (6 bases). V was pared by 5 bases and J by 6 bases, with 16 bases between. Germline V CDR1 and CDR2: MNHEY, SVGAGI. CDR3 length: 14 amino acids. Written as DNA, the CDR3 is TGTGCCAGCAGTCCTCAGGGAGGGGGGGCTGAAGCTTTCTTT. Its translation: CASSPQGGGAEAFF.

CDR3 DNA: TGTGCCAGCAGCCCGACAGGGACTGCCACTGAAGCTTTCTTT. It codes for CASSPTGTATEAFF. The rearrangement uses TRBV11-3 and TRBJ1-1; TRBD1 aligns across 7 bases. The junction had 7 bases not matched to a gene; V was cut back by 5 bases and J by 4 bases. Germline CDR1 SGHNT, CDR2 YENEEA. CDR3 size: 14 residues. The full variable domain, with the rest looked up from reference TRBV11-3 and TRBJ1-1, is EAGVVQSPRYKIIEKKQPVAFWCNPISGHNTLYWYLQNLGQGPELLIRYENEEAVDDSQLPKDRFSAERLKGVDSTLKIQPAELGDSAVYLCASSPTGTATEAFFGQGTRLTVV.

There are a few counts of this clone. V usage is TRBV11-2 and J usage is TRBJ1-2, with TRBD1 matching 8 bases. Germline-derived CDR1 and CDR2 are SGHAT and FQNNGV. V shed 4 bases and J 5 bases; nucleotides not matched to a gene: 9. This CDR3 contains 15 residues. The CDR3 loop is CASSSTGGGWYGYTF. The CDR3 DNA reads TGTGCCAGCAGCTCCACAGGGGGGGGCTGGTATGGCTACACCTTC.

V and J are TRBV10-3 and TRBJ1-1; D is uncertain. The V gene lost 8 bases and the J gene lost 0 bases, with 10 bases spanning the gap. This CDR3 contains 13 residues. Germline lookup yields CDR1 ENHRY and CDR2 SYGVKD. The DNA of the CDR3 is TGTGCCATCCGTCGCCAGGTGAACACTGAAGCTTTCTTT. The encoded protein is CAIRRQVNTEAFF.

This chain's CDR3 is CASSLYSGGATGELFF. The CDR3 DNA reads TGCGCCAGCAGCTTGTATAGCGGGGGGGCCACCGGGGAGCTGTTTTTT. The chain couples TRBV5-1 to TRBJ2-2; 11 positions agree with TRBD2. The CDR3 loop spans 16 amino acids. The trim removed 1 base at V and 4 bases at J, leaving 3 bases unmatched. In germline, CDR1 is SGHRS, CDR2 YFSETQ.

This chain connects TRBV9 to TRBJ2-5; 9 bases fit TRBD1. The CDR3 spans 15 residues. The trim removed 3 bases at V and 4 bases at J, leaving 7 bases unmatched. Per germline, CDR1 SGDLS and CDR2 YYNGEE. CDR3 sequence: CASSARGQGLETQYF. The DNA for the CDR3 is TGTGCCAGCAGCGCGAGAGGACAGGGGCTAGAGACCCAGTACTTC.

This rearrangement joins TRBV5-1 to TRBJ2-4; maybe TRBD1 (6 bases). The CDR3 runs to 15 residues. The V end lost 1 base, the J end lost 5 bases, and 13 bases lay between the germline ends. Germline V CDR1 and CDR2: SGHRS, YFSETQ. In DNA form, the CDR3 reads TGCGCCAGCAGCTTGTATGGGGGCCGGGAAAACATTCAGTACTTC. This codes for CASSLYGGRENIQYF.

The J gene is TRBJ1-1, the V gene TRBV20-1; D unclear. CDR1 DFQATT and CDR2 SNEGSKA come from the germline V gene (reference sequence). The V end was cut by 3 bases, the J end by 3 bases, with 2 bases between. This CDR3 is built from 10 residues. CDR3 DNA: TGCAGTGCTAGCGACACTGAAGCTTTCTTT. Its protein product is CSASDTEAFF.

The CDR3 sequence: CASSLAQSGANVLTF. The DNA of the CDR3 is TGTGCCAGCAGCTTAGCCCAATCTGGGGCCAACGTCCTGACTTTC. V and J are TRBV7-2 and TRBJ2-6, with D unresolved. The CDR3 length is 15 residues. V shed 0 bases and J shed 1 base, with 4 bases lying between them. Germline V gives CDR1 SGHTA, CDR2 FQGNSA. The whole variable domain, remainder taken from reference TRBV7-2 and TRBJ2-6, is GAGVSQSPSNKVTEKGKDVELRCDPISGHTALYWYRQSLGQGLEFLIYFQGNSAPDKSGLPSDRFSAERTGGSVSTLTIQRTQQEDSAVYLCASSLAQSGANVLTFGAGSRLTVL.

V is TRBV19 and J is TRBJ1-2; tentative D call: TRBD1 (5 bases). The germline V and J ends were trimmed by 6 bases and 4 bases, with 12 bases remaining between them. Per the germline V gene, CDR1 is LNHDA and CDR2 is SQIVND (reference sequence). CDR3 length: 13 amino acids. The CDR3 region is CASSLTDRYGYTF. The DNA of the CDR3 is TGTGCCAGTAGCCTGACAGACCGCTATGGCTACACCTTC.